In its sample, the clone carrying this TCR beta chain was seen once. Its antigen is unknown. The sample comes from a study of blood T cells in healthy people across ages. The study's findings and limits: The study could not conclusively compare naive and antigen-experienced cells, given its unsorted PBMCs.

Germline V gene data show CDR1 as SGHRS and CDR2 as YFSETQ. The CDR3 totals 13 residues. Together with a sample-barcoded 5' primer, a J-beta primer mix was included in a second PCR lasting roughly 6 to 12 cycles. One entry per CDR3 protein, called by TCRdb with MiXCR from the 5' RACE reads. The sample has about 1.4 million distinct CDR3 sequences, approximately 60% seen once. This sequence joins TRBV5-1 and TRBJ2-4; tentatively, D is TRBD2 (5 bases). The J call may be mistaken, given a closer DNA end match to TRBJ2-7. The receptor comes from a man aged 18 to 30 in good health. The source material was blood. The CDR3 region has the DNA TGCGCCAGCAGGGAAGGACTGAACTACGAGCAGTACTTC. It is translated as CASREGLNYEQYF.